This T cell receptor beta chain was documented in a study of T-cell reconstitution after alpha-beta-depleted transplantation in children. A TCRbeta library incorporating unique molecular identifiers was prepared. Via MiXCR, TCRdb re-called the PCR reads, giving one row per CDR3 protein. Of a few hundred thousand distinct CDR3 sequences in the sample, roughly 9.1% were seen once. V shed 8 bases and J shed 0 bases, with 14 bases lying between them. In germline, CDR1 is LNHDA, CDR2 SQIVND (reference sequence). The CDR3 loop spans 16 amino acids. The source material was PBMCs, sampled before TCRalphabeta/CD19-depleted stem cell transplant. This chain uses TRBV19 with TRBJ2-6; D possibly corresponds to TRBD1 (5 bases). This sequence originates from a boy under three years old with acute myeloid leukemia, due to receive a stem cell transplant. CDR3 amino acids: CASFGASPSGANVLTF. The CDR3 DNA sequence: TGTGCCAGTTTTGGGGCCTCCCCCTCTGGGGCCAACGTCCTGACTTTC.